This TCR beta chain was identified during a study of T cells expressing NK-cell markers. TCRdb reprocessed the 5' RACE reads and reports one entry per CDR3 protein, with no DNA. This table lists 550,000 or so distinct CDR3 sequences. The CDR3 length is 21 residues. The V gene is TRBV12-1, the J gene TRBJ2-1; absent DNA, TCRdb's TRBD2 call cannot be checked. TRBV12-1 is described as a pseudogene. This receptor was obtained from a man aged 18 to 30 in good health. The source material was blood T cells: a sorted CD56 or NKG2C T cell subset, CD4+ or CD8+ T cells, or bulk PBMC T cells (not recorded which). The CDR3 loop is CASSPRCGRPPRKSSYNEQFF.